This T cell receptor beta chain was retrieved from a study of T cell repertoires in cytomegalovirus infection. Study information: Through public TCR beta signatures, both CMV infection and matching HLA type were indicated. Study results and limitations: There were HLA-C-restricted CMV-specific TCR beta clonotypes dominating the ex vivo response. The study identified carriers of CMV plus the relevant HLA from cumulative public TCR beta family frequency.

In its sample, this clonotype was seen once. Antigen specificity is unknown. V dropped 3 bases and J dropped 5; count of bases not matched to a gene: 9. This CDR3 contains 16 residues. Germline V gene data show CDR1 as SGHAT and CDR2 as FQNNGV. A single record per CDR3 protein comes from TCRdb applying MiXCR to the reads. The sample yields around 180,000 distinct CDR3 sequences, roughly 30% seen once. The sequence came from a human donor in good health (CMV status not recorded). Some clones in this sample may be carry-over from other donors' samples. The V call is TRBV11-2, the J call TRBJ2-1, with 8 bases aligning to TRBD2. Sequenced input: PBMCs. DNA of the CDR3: TGTGCCAGCAGCTTTAGGGGAGCGGGGGAAGACAATGAGCAGTTCTTC. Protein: CASSFRGAGEDNEQFF.